A single sample is the source of the 21 T cell receptor beta chains below, sequenced in a study of T cell changes during pregnancy in multiple sclerosis. Measured with immunoSEQ multiplex PCR; TCRdb has only the in-frame clones, and not every one. The sample yields tens of thousands of clones, around 92% seen once. The specimen comprised peripheral blood, sampled before pregnancy. The source is a female donor with multiple sclerosis, enrolled in a pregnancy study.

This clone was seen once. The gene calls are TRBV28 and TRBJ2-1; D remains ambiguous. V lost 5 bases and J 6 bases, leaving 14 bases between the germline ends. The CDR3 spans 14 residues. CDR1 is MDHEN and CDR2 is SYDVKM in the germline V gene. The CDR3 sequence is CASSPSVRSNEQFF. CDR3 nucleotide sequence: TGTGCCAGCAGTCCGTCGGTACGGAGCAATGAGCAGTTCTTC.

This clone was recorded once. The chain has TRBV28 and TRBJ2-7; a weak D match, TRBD2 (6 bases). From germline, CDR1 is MDHEN and CDR2 SYDVKM. This CDR3 region has 14 residues. The germline V and J ends were trimmed by 8 bases and 6 bases, with 20 bases remaining between them. CDR3 DNA: TGTGCCAGCGGGACGCAGTTCCTCGGGGGCGAGCAGTACTTC. Translating it yields CASGTQFLGGEQYF.

This clone has only one observation. This chain connects TRBV19 to TRBJ2-7, with 11 bases identical to TRBD1. The CDR3 totals 15 residues. Per the germline V gene, CDR1 is LNHDA and CDR2 is SQIVND (reference sequence). After removal of 4 bases from V and 7 bases from J, the junction contained 9 bases not matched to a gene. The CDR3 DNA sequence: TGTGCCAGTAGTACCACCGGACAGGGGGCGGAGGAGCAGTACTTC. Protein sequence: CASSTTGQGAEEQYF. Together with reference TRBV19 and TRBJ2-7, the CDR3 gives the full variable domain: DGGITQSPKYLFRKEGQNVTLSCEQNLNHDAMYWYRQDPGQGLRLIYYSQIVNDFQKGDIAEGYSVSREKKESFPLTVTSAQKNPTAFYLCASSTTGQGAEEQYFGPGTRLTVT.

This clone was detected once. The chain links TRBV4-3 to TRBJ1-1; tentative D call: TRBD1 (5 bases). This CDR3 is built from 16 residues. Germline-derived CDR1 and CDR2 are LGHNA and YSLEER. With 1 base removed from V and 4 bases from J, the gap between germline ends came to 16 bases. CDR3 amino acids: CASSQARVELGTEAFF. In DNA, the CDR3 is TGCGCCAGCAGCCAAGCCAGGGTGGAATTGGGCACTGAAGCTTTCTTT.

The chain has TRBV25-1 and TRBJ2-1, with TRBD1 matching 7 bases. Losses at the gene ends were 4 bases for V and 1 base for J; bases not matched to a gene: 4. CDR1 is MGHDK, CDR2 SYGVNS, per germline. The CDR3 extends over 15 amino acids. Here the CDR3 reads CASSADRVSYNEQFF. The CDR3 DNA sequence: TGTGCCAGCAGTGCCGACAGGGTATCCTACAATGAGCAGTTCTTC.

The chain carries TRBV28 and TRBJ2-6; the match to TRBD1 covers 8 bases. The CDR3 contains 15 residues. The V and J ends lost 7 bases and 2 bases, in that order; junction bases with no gene match: 4. Germline V gene data show CDR1 as MDHEN and CDR2 as SYDVKM. CDR3 sequence (DNA): TGTGCCAGCATTACAGGGGGACCTGGGGCCAACGTCCTGACTTTC. Protein product: CASITGGPGANVLTF.

This chain connects TRBV4-1 to TRBJ2-3, with a weak D call TRBD2 (5 bases). The CDR3 runs 13 residues. Germline V lookup: CDR1 MGHRA, CDR2 YSYEKL. Trimming took off 11 bases at V and 3 bases at J, with 15 bases between the two ends. The CDR3 region is CASGPPGTDTQYF. CDR3 in DNA: TGCGCCTCCGGACCACCGGGGACAGATACGCAGTATTTT.

The chain has TRBV6-5 and TRBJ2-1, with 10 bases identical to TRBD1. V gave up 6 bases and J gave up 4 bases; unmatched junction bases: 6. Germline V gene sequence: CDR1 MNHEY, CDR2 SVGAGI. The CDR3 is 15 amino acids. The CDR3 DNA follows: TGTGCCAGCAGCCCGGACAGGGGGGGTTACAATGAGCAGTTCTTC. Translated, it gives CASSPDRGGYNEQFF.

V and J are TRBV7-2 and TRBJ2-5; 7 bases match TRBD1. Trimming at V came to 1 base and at J to 0 bases, leaving 2 bases not matched to a gene. The CDR3 runs 15 residues. The germline gives CDR1 SGHTA, CDR2 FQGNSA. The DNA of the CDR3 is TGTGCCAGCAGCTTAGACGGGACAGACCAAGAGACCCAGTACTTC. It codes for CASSLDGTDQETQYF.

The chain joins TRBV28 to TRBJ2-6, with D perhaps TRBD2 (6 bases). The V gene's germline CDR1 is MDHEN and CDR2 SYDVKM. V was trimmed by 2 bases and J by 4 bases, leaving 9 bases between them. CDR3 size: 15 residues. The CDR3 bases are TGTGCCAGCAGTTTAGGAGGGTCCGGGGCCAACGTCCTGACTTTC. It encodes CASSLGGSGANVLTF.

The gene calls are TRBV9 and TRBJ2-7; 7 bases line up with TRBD2. This CDR3 is built from 14 residues. From germline, CDR1 is SGDLS and CDR2 YYNGEE. V trimming: 3 bases; J trimming: 5 bases; junction bases outside the gene matches: 8. CDR3 protein: CASSGEKRDDEQYF. The CDR3 DNA follows: TGTGCCAGCAGCGGAGAAAAGCGGGACGACGAGCAGTACTTC.

This sequence joins TRBV7-6 and TRBJ2-1; possibly TRBD1 for D (6 bases). This CDR3 contains 15 residues. Germline CDR1 and CDR2: SGHVS and FNYEAQ. The ends were cut back, 1 base at V and 0 bases at J, with 7 bases in the middle. The CDR3 protein is CASSLVDSSYNEQFF. The CDR3 DNA follows: TGTGCCAGCAGCTTAGTGGACAGCTCCTACAATGAGCAGTTCTTC.

This sequence joins TRBV10-3 and TRBJ2-1, with 15 bases identical to TRBD2. The germline V gene encodes CDR1 ENHRY and CDR2 SYGVKD. V trimming: 2 bases; J trimming: 5 bases; junction bases outside the gene matches: 7. This CDR3 has 18 residues. The CDR3 reads CAISEVLGLAGGHNEQFF. CDR3 nucleotides: TGTGCCATCAGTGAGGTGTTGGGACTAGCGGGAGGCCACAATGAGCAGTTCTTC.

The chain has TRBV9 and TRBJ2-7; no reliable D call. The CDR3 is made up of 13 amino acids. Germline values: CDR1 SGDLS, CDR2 YYNGEE. V lost 7 bases, J lost 3 bases, and 14 bases lay in between. The CDR3 loop reads CASGFGVGYEQYF. For the CDR3, the DNA is TGTGCCAGCGGTTTCGGTGTTGGCTACGAGCAGTACTTC.

The V and J genes are TRBV7-8 and TRBJ1-2; 9 bases align to TRBD1. The CDR3 runs 15 residues. CDR1 and CDR2 (germline): SGHVS, FQNEAQ. J lost 2 bases, V lost 5 bases, and 6 bases had no gene match. CDR3: CASSPRTGENYGYTF. In nucleotides, the CDR3 is TGTGCCAGCAGCCCTCGGACAGGGGAGAACTATGGCTACACCTTC.

This chain links TRBV7-9 with TRBJ1-3; 7 nucleotides match TRBD1. The CDR3 has 16 amino acids. Germline V gene lookup returns CDR1 SEHNR and CDR2 FQNEAQ (reference sequence). V lost 6 bases and J lost 1; bases outside the gene matches: 9. CDR3 nucleotides: TGTGCCAGCAGTCCCCTCGGGACAGTATCTGGAAACACCATATATTTT. Amino acid sequence: CASSPLGTVSGNTIYF.

The chain carries TRBV28 and TRBJ2-7; D may be TRBD1 (7 bases). CDR3 length: 15 residues. Germline V gene sequence: CDR1 MDHEN, CDR2 SYDVKM. With 6 bases removed from V and 0 bases from J, the gap between germline ends came to 15 bases. The CDR3 protein is CASRRGTASSYEQYF. Written as DNA, the CDR3 is TGTGCCAGCAGACGCGGGACAGCGAGCTCCTACGAGCAGTACTTC.

This chain links TRBV19 with TRBJ1-1; 9 bases are shared with TRBD1. The CDR3 has 15 residues. V gave up 7 bases and J gave up 5 bases; unmatched junction bases: 11. Germline loops: CDR1 LNHDA, CDR2 SQIVND (reference sequence). The CDR3 region is CASISQGTGRTEAFF. The DNA for the CDR3 is TGTGCCAGTATTTCCCAGGGGACAGGGAGGACTGAAGCTTTCTTT.

CDR3 region: CASSQSTRLGVYNEQFF. In DNA, the CDR3 is TGCGCCAGCAGCCAATCTACGAGACTAGGTGTATACAATGAGCAGTTCTTC. The chain employs TRBV4-3 and TRBJ2-1; D is possibly TRBD2 (6 bases). Germline V gene sequence: CDR1 LGHNA, CDR2 YSLEER. The length of the CDR3 is 17 residues. V shed 2 bases and J shed 4 bases, with 18 bases lying between them.

This chain links TRBV27 with TRBJ2-2, with 11 nucleotides matching TRBD2. Germline V gene data show CDR1 as MNHEY and CDR2 as SMNVEV (reference sequence). Germline trimming cut 6 bases from V and 4 bases from J; bases unmatched to any gene: 10. This CDR3 is built from 17 residues. CDR3: CASSHTIAGGSTGELFF. For the CDR3, the DNA is TGTGCCAGCAGCCACACAATAGCGGGAGGGAGCACCGGGGAGCTGTTTTTT.

This clone was recorded once. The chain joins TRBV19 to TRBJ2-3; D possibly corresponds to TRBD1 (5 bases). V gave up 5 bases and J gave up 11 bases, with 8 bases separating them. The V gene's germline CDR1 is LNHDA and CDR2 SQIVND (reference sequence). This CDR3 is built from 10 residues. The CDR3 sequence: CASSGQGQYF. CDR3 nucleotide sequence: TGTGCCAGTAGTGGGCAGGGGCAGTATTTT.